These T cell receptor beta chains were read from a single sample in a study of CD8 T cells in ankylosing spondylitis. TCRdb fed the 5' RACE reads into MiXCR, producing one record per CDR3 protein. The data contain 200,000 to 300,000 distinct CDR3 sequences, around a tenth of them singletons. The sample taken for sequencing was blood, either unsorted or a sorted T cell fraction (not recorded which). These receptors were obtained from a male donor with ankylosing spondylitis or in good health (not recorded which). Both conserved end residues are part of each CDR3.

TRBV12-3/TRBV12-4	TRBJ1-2	CASSLDSPNYGYTF
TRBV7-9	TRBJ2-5	CVSSPPGAVGETQYF
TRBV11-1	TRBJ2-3	CASSDTVLAGGRSTDTDTQYF
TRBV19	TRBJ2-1	CASSIQGEQFF
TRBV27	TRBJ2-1	CASRGGGSSYNEQFF
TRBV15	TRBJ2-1	CATSRGGQGVGLNEQFF
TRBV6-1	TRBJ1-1	CASSETPPGQRSLMNTEAFF
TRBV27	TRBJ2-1	CASSFGGTSSNEQFF
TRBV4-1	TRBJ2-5	CASKNNLFETQYF
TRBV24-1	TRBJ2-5	CATSDPEGVQETQYF
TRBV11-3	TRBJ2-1	CASSFPGINEQFF
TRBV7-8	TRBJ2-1	CASSTMTSGNNEQFF
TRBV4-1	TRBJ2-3	CASSLTDRSSTDTQYF
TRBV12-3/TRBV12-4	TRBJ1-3	CASSFAGGNTIYF
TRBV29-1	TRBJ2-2	CSVDEENTGELFF
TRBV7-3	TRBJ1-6	CASSLTADSPLHF
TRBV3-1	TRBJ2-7	CASSQGPRLADLSSYEQYF
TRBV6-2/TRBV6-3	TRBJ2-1	CASSYPYEQFF
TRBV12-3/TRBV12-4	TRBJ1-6	CASSLRGVRAYNSPLHF
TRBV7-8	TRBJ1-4	CASSFQPTNEKLFF
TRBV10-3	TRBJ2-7	CAISESRGPKEQYF
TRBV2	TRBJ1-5	CASIDRHGGQPQHF
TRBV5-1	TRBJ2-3	CASSLSGPSNTQYF
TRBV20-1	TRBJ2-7	CSAREKNSPYEQYF
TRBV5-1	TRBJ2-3	CASSSGTNPSTDTQYF
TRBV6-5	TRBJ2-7	CASSAAGTGGHEQYF
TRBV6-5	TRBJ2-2	CASSHRALTGELFF
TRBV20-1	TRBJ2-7	CSASPGTGLMYEQYF
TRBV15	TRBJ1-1	CATSSVTGSTEAFF
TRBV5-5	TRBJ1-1	CASRYDRVLGTEAFF
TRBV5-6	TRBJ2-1	CASSSYRGSNEQFF
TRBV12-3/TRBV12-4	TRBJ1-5	CASSLADTGNQPQHF
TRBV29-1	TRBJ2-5	CSVEPHSAGAGETQYF
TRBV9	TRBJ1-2	CASSVAGGDGYTF
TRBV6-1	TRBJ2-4	CASSISGAGNIQYF
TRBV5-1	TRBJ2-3	CASSLEVAGSTDTQYF
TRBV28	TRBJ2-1	CASRILAGENNEQFF
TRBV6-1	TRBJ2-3	CASSTPSVGGRTDTQYF
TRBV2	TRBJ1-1	CASTLGFSLNTEAFF
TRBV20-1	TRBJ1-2	CSANPGASGYYRYTF
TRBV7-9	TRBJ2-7	CASSFSSGNYEQYF
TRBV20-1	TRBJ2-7	CSAPGLADNSYEQYF
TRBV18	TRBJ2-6	CASSQGRSSGANVLTF
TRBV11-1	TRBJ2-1	CASSLGREDYNEQFF
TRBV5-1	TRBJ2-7	CASSLAGDRRNEQYF
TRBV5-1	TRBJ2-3	CASSLEGLAGGPTDTQYF
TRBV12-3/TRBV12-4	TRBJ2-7	CASSADGTPYEQYF
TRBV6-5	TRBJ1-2	CASSFRTGGPLNYGYTF
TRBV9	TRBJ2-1	CASSVGASGYNEQFF
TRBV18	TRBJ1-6	CASSRGPTGTGNSPLHF
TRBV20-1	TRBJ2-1	CSARDGQGNNEQFF
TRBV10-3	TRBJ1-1	CAISGQNTEAFF
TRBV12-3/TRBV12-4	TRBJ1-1	CASSRGQLTEAFF
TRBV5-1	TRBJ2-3	CASSLTGQIFDTQYF
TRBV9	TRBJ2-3	CASSFRLASDTQYF
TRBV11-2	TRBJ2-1	CASSFGGEGLVDNEQFF